Each of the 32 T cell receptor beta chains below was sequenced from the same sample in a study of cytomegalovirus exposure and HLA in healthy donors. The PCR contained 60 Vbeta and 13 Jbeta primers. Profiled with immunoSEQ multiplex PCR; TCRdb holds only in-frame clones, not every one. The sample has 200,000 to 250,000 clones, 70% to 85% seen once. The source material was PBMCs. The receptors were gathered from a woman aged 55-75 years in good health and CMV-seropositive.

This clone was seen a handful of times. The chain uses TRBV7-9 and TRBJ1-1; D might be TRBD1 (6 bases). The CDR3 has 15 residues. CDR1 SEHNR and CDR2 FQNEAQ come from the germline V gene (reference sequence). With 1 base removed from V and 1 base from J, the gap between germline ends came to 10 bases. The CDR3 protein is CASSLEGHTNTEAFF. The CDR3 DNA reads TGTGCCAGCAGCTTAGAGGGACATACGAACACTGAAGCTTTCTTT. Drawing the rest from reference TRBV7-9 and TRBJ1-1, the complete variable domain is DTGVSQNPRHKITKRGQNVTFRCDPISEHNRLYWYRQTLGQGPEFLTYFQNEAQLEKSRLLSDRFSAERPKGSFSTLEIQRTEQGDSAMYLCASSLEGHTNTEAFFGQGTRLTVV.

The rearrangement links TRBV30 to TRBJ2-1; no reliable D call. This CDR3 has 14 amino acids. The germline V gene has CDR1 GTSNPN and CDR2 SVGIG (reference sequence). V lost 1 base to trimming and J lost 0 bases, with 7 bases between them. CDR3 amino acids: CAWSEMSSYNEQFF. The CDR3 nucleotides are TGTGCCTGGAGTGAAATGAGCTCCTACAATGAGCAGTTCTTC.

This chain uses TRBV9 with TRBJ1-2; D possibly corresponds to TRBD1 (6 bases). V was pared by 0 bases and J by 7 bases, with 19 bases between. The CDR3 length is 16 residues. Germline V CDR1 and CDR2: SGDLS, YYNGEE. The CDR3 coding sequence is TGTGCCAGCAGCGTAGCAGTCTCCTCCCAGGGGACTGGCTACACCTTC. It is translated as CASSVAVSSQGTGYTF.

This clone occurred a few times. V usage is TRBV7-9 and J usage is TRBJ1-5; D might be TRBD1 (5 bases). CDR1 and CDR2 (germline): SEHNR, FQNEAQ (reference sequence). V lost 2 bases and J 4 bases, leaving 12 bases between the germline ends. CDR3 length: 15 amino acids. The CDR3 nucleotides are TGTGCCAGCAGCTTATCCGGGAGGGGTAATCAGCCCCAGCATTTT. Translating it yields CASSLSGRGNQPQHF.

The rearrangement uses TRBV7-9 and TRBJ2-1; 8 bases line up with TRBD2. CDR1 and CDR2 (germline): SEHNR, FQNEAQ (reference sequence). The CDR3 is 14 amino acids. V trimming: 6 bases; J trimming: 4 bases; junction bases outside the gene matches: 5. The CDR3 protein is CASRRGAGYNEQFF. CDR3 sequence (DNA): TGTGCCAGCAGGCGGGGGGCCGGTTACAATGAGCAGTTCTTC.

J is TRBJ1-2 and V is TRBV6-1; D ambiguous. Trimming removed 4 bases from V and 5 bases from J, with 17 bases in between. The CDR3 runs to 15 residues. CDR1 MNHNS and CDR2 SASEGT come from the germline V gene. The CDR3 spells CASSVASTPQYGYTF. The DNA for the CDR3 is TGTGCCAGCAGTGTGGCGTCGACACCACAGTATGGCTACACCTTC.

This clone came up a few times. The V gene is TRBV7-2, the J gene TRBJ2-3, with D perhaps TRBD2 (5 bases). Germline lookup yields CDR1 SGHTA and CDR2 FQGNSA. The V and J ends lost 5 bases and 5 bases respectively, with 11 bases between them. The CDR3 is made up of 13 amino acids. The CDR3 region is CASSRREKDTQYF. For the CDR3, the DNA is TGTGCCAGCAGCCGCCGGGAAAAAGATACGCAGTATTTT. The whole variable domain, remainder taken from reference TRBV7-2 and TRBJ2-3, is GAGVSQSPSNKVTEKGKDVELRCDPISGHTALYWYRQSLGQGLEFLIYFQGNSAPDKSGLPSDRFSAERTGGSVSTLTIQRTQQEDSAVYLCASSRREKDTQYFGPGTRLTVL.

The CDR3 DNA is TGCGCCAGCAGCCTAGCCCTGAGGGGGGGTGAAAAACTGTTTTTT. Protein: CASSLALRGGEKLFF. The V and J genes are TRBV4-3 and TRBJ1-4, with D possibly being TRBD1 (6 bases). There are 15 residues in the CDR3. Trimming took off 4 bases at V and 7 bases at J, with 16 bases between the two ends. Germline V gene sequence: CDR1 LGHNA, CDR2 YSLEER.

This clone was seen a handful of times. J is TRBJ2-7 and V is TRBV28; possible D gene TRBD1, 6 bases. Germline values: CDR1 MDHEN, CDR2 SYDVKM. Trimming cost V 5 bases and J 3 bases, with 17 bases left between them. The CDR3 runs to 15 residues. The CDR3 region is CASSPSGDPLYEQYF. The CDR3 coding sequence is TGTGCCAGCAGTCCGTCAGGGGACCCCCTCTACGAGCAGTACTTC.

The rearrangement links TRBV4-2 to TRBJ2-3; the match to TRBD2 covers 8 bases. V was clipped by 0 bases and J by 3 bases; unmatched bases: 5. The CDR3 extends over 16 amino acids. Germline lookup yields CDR1 LGHNA and CDR2 YNFKEQ. CDR3 sequence reads: CASSQESGSGTDTQYF. CDR3 bases: TGTGCCAGCAGCCAAGAAAGCGGGAGCGGAACAGATACGCAGTATTTT.

This chain joins TRBV9 and TRBJ2-2; D unresolved. Germline lookup yields CDR1 SGDLS and CDR2 YYNGEE. The CDR3 is made up of 13 amino acids. V was cut by 0 bases and J by 8 bases, with 8 bases left in between. The CDR3: CASSVVVSGELFF. The CDR3 region has the DNA TGTGCCAGCAGCGTAGTTGTGAGTGGGGAGCTGTTTTTT.

This clone is a singleton in its sample. V and J are TRBV6-1 and TRBJ2-3, with TRBD2 matching over 10 bases. The CDR3 spans 14 residues. The germline V gene has CDR1 MNHNS and CDR2 SASEGT. Trimming cost V 11 bases and J 0 bases; bases outside gene matches: 5. CDR3 amino acids: CAGRTSGSTDTQYF. The CDR3 coding sequence is TGTGCCGGCCGGACTAGCGGTAGCACAGATACGCAGTATTTT.

This sequence joins TRBV4-1 and TRBJ1-5; D remains unclear. The V end was cut by 2 bases, the J end by 5 bases, with 7 bases between. This CDR3 comprises 13 residues. CDR1 is MGHRA and CDR2 is YSYEKL in the germline V gene. The CDR3 loop is CASSQQVDQPQHF. The CDR3 coding sequence is TGCGCCAGCAGCCAACAGGTAGATCAGCCCCAGCATTTT.

To note about this clone: Sequence at one end of the junction differs from germline and may be a read error. CDR3 amino acids: CSSSLGPSGLVKNEQFF. In nucleotides, the CDR3 is TGTTCCAGCAGCTTAGGCCCGTCCGGACTAGTGAAAAATGAGCAGTTCTTC. V and J are TRBV7-9 and TRBJ2-1, with 7 bases aligning to TRBD2. The CDR3 length is 17 residues. Germline V lookup: CDR1 SEHNR, CDR2 FQNEAQ (reference sequence).

The chain has TRBV5-5 and TRBJ2-3; TRBD2 aligns across 7 bases. The length of the CDR3 is 15 residues. The V gene end was trimmed by 7 bases and the J gene end by 5 bases; junction bases not matched to a gene: 13. CDR1 is SGHKS, CDR2 YYEKEE, per germline (reference sequence). The CDR3 here is CASGGGVAPIDTQYF. CDR3 DNA sequence: TGTGCCAGCGGGGGAGGGGTAGCACCGATAGATACGCAGTATTTT.

The V gene is TRBV5-1, the J gene TRBJ2-1, with a possible D match to TRBD2 (6 bases). The CDR3 is 15 residues long. V shed 0 bases and J shed 4 bases, with 11 bases lying between them. The V gene's germline CDR1 is SGHRS and CDR2 YFSETQ. The CDR3 spells CASSLVVADYNEQFF. DNA of the CDR3: TGCGCCAGCAGCTTGGTGGTAGCGGATTACAATGAGCAGTTCTTC.

A single count supports this clone. This rearrangement joins TRBV5-3 to TRBJ2-4; maybe TRBD2 (5 bases). TRBV5-3 is an open reading frame whose function is uncertain. Trimming shortened V by 5 bases and J by 7 bases, and 13 bases separated the two germline ends. CDR3 length: 13 amino acids. The CDR3 nucleotides read TGTGCCAGAAGAGTTGGGGAGTATAACATTCAGTACTTC. Translation gives CARRVGEYNIQYF.

The chain uses TRBV10-3 and TRBJ1-1, with D possibly being TRBD1 (5 bases). Germline CDR1 reads ENHRY; CDR2 reads SYGVKD. The germline V and J ends were trimmed by 4 bases and 7 bases, with 16 bases remaining between them. There are 14 residues in the CDR3. The CDR3 sequence: CAISGGRDGDEAFF. The CDR3 region has the DNA TGTGCCATCAGTGGTGGGAGGGACGGAGATGAAGCTTTCTTT.

The V and J genes are TRBV6-5 and TRBJ1-6; a possible D gene is TRBD1 (6 bases). Germline CDR1 MNHEY, CDR2 SVGAGI. Trimming took off 0 bases at V and 11 bases at J, with 11 bases between the two ends. The CDR3 is 14 amino acids. As DNA, the CDR3 is TGTGCCAGCAGTTACTCACAGGGTGTGACACCCCTCCACTTT. Residues: CASSYSQGVTPLHF.

The rearrangement links TRBV28 to TRBJ2-7, with 7 nucleotides matching TRBD1. Germline lookup yields CDR1 MDHEN and CDR2 SYDVKM. This CDR3 has 13 residues. The trim removed 6 bases at V and 1 base at J, leaving 3 bases unmatched. The CDR3 DNA is TGTGCCAGCAGGCCGGGACAGTCCTACGAGCAGTACTTC. This codes for CASRPGQSYEQYF. The complete variable domain, with remaining parts taken from reference TRBV28 and TRBJ2-7, reads DVKVTQSSRYLVKRTGEKVFLECVQDMDHENMFWYRQDPGLGLRLIYFSYDVKMKEKGDIPEGYSVSREKKERFSLILESASTNQTSMYLCASRPGQSYEQYFGPGTRLTVT.

This chain joins TRBV5-1 and TRBJ2-2; D is possibly TRBD1 (6 bases). Germline CDR1 is SGHRS and CDR2 is YFSETQ. Trimming cost V 3 bases and J 8 bases, with 14 bases left between them. The CDR3 sequence is 14 residues long. The CDR3 reads CASSSPTGTGELFF. In DNA, the CDR3 is TGCGCCAGCAGCTCCCCGACCGGGACAGGGGAGCTGTTTTTT.

The chain has TRBV5-6 and TRBJ1-5; the match to TRBD1 covers 11 bases. V dropped 5 bases and J dropped 4; count of bases not matched to a gene: 14. CDR1 and CDR2 (germline): SGHDT, YYEEEE. This CDR3 is built from 18 residues. This chain's CDR3 is CASRRTGGPFKANQPQHF. The CDR3 DNA follows: TGTGCCAGCAGGCGGACAGGGGGCCCGTTTAAAGCGAATCAGCCCCAGCATTTT.

The chain is built from TRBV5-5 and TRBJ1-2; D ambiguous. CDR1 and CDR2 from the germline V gene are SGHKS and YYEKEE (reference sequence). The CDR3 is made up of 13 amino acids. V shed 0 bases and J shed 8 bases, with 11 bases lying between them. The CDR3 reads CASSLVGEWGYTF. As DNA, the CDR3 is TGTGCCAGCAGCTTGGTGGGCGAGTGGGGCTACACCTTC.

This clone was counted only a few times. The chain carries TRBV7-2 and TRBJ2-7; D possibly corresponds to TRBD1 (5 bases). Trimming removed 4 bases from V and 7 bases from J, with 20 bases in between. The CDR3 length is 15 residues. Germline V gene lookup returns CDR1 SGHTA and CDR2 FQGNSA. CDR3 nucleotides: TGTGCCAGCAGCTCGAGCTGGGCAGGGTCGGATGAGCAGTACTTC. Encoded protein: CASSSSWAGSDEQYF.

This chain's CDR3 is CASSKGSGGAWDEQFF. The CDR3 DNA reads as TGTGCCAGCAGCAAAGGAAGCGGGGGGGCCTGGGATGAGCAGTTCTTC. The rearrangement uses TRBV7-2 and TRBJ2-1; 10 bases fit TRBD2. The V gene's germline CDR1 is SGHTA and CDR2 FQGNSA. V lost 5 bases and J lost 8; bases outside the gene matches: 12. The CDR3 totals 16 residues.

The rearrangement links TRBV7-8 to TRBJ2-5; D remains ambiguous. The CDR3 totals 11 residues. Germline CDR1 is SGHVS and CDR2 is FQNEAQ. V was clipped by 5 bases and J by 5 bases, with 6 bases between them. CDR3 DNA: TGTGCCAGCAGCAAGAGGGAGACCCAGTACTTC. This sequence encodes CASSKRETQYF.

The J gene is TRBJ1-3, the V gene TRBV5-4; the D is unclear. V was shortened by 4 bases and J by 4 bases, with 12 bases between the two germline ends. Germline V lookup: CDR1 SGHNT, CDR2 YYREEE (reference sequence). The CDR3 runs to 14 residues. CDR3 sequence: CASSPTGYGNTIYF. As DNA, the CDR3 is TGTGCCAGCAGCCCGACGGGGTACGGAAACACCATATATTTT.

V and J are TRBV2 and TRBJ2-7; 10 bases map to TRBD1. This CDR3 comprises 16 residues. J was trimmed by 3 bases and V by 5 bases; bases with no gene match: 10. Germline assignment: CDR1 SNHLY and CDR2 FYNNEI. Written as DNA, the CDR3 is TGTGCCAGCAGTCACTACCGGGACAGGGGAAGCTACGAGCAGTACTTC. Translated, it gives CASSHYRDRGSYEQYF.

The chain joins TRBV7-9 to TRBJ2-3; 8 nucleotides match TRBD2. The CDR3 spans 16 residues. Germline-derived CDR1 and CDR2 are SEHNR and FQNEAQ (reference sequence). Losses at the gene ends were 5 bases for V and 4 bases for J; bases not matched to a gene: 11. The CDR3 DNA reads as TGTGCCAGCAGCGCCCCGGCCGGGACTAGAGCAGATACGCAGTATTTT. Translating gives CASSAPAGTRADTQYF.

Comment on this clone: The conserved phenylalanine or tryptophan is not found at the CDR3 terminus, so this likely reflects a read error. Because the CDR3's place on the DNA is in doubt, the DNA is left out and the CDR3 is given as listed by TCRdb. The chain joins TRBV18 to TRBJ2-3; the table's D call, TRBD2, has no DNA check behind it. From germline, CDR1 is KGHSH and CDR2 LQKENI. The CDR3 length is 12 residues, termini included. The CDR3 spells CASSPDGGSLLL.

There are a few counts of this clone. The J gene is TRBJ1-2, the V gene TRBV5-1; D possibly corresponds to TRBD1 (5 bases). CDR3 length: 15 residues. Deletions cut 7 bases from V and 4 bases from J, with 20 bases between. Germline CDR1 reads SGHRS; CDR2 reads YFSETQ. The DNA for the CDR3 is TGCGCCAGCCGACTGGACACCCAGTCGCTCTATGGCTACACCTTC. Translating it yields CASRLDTQSLYGYTF.

The genes are TRBV11-2 and TRBJ2-7; possibly TRBD1 for D (5 bases). V was clipped by 2 bases and J by 2 bases, with 16 bases between them. Per germline, CDR1 SGHAT and CDR2 FQNNGV. The CDR3 consists of 16 residues. The CDR3 sequence: CASSLYPSQGPYEQYF. The CDR3, as DNA: TGTGCCAGCAGCTTATACCCCTCGCAGGGTCCCTACGAGCAGTACTTC.